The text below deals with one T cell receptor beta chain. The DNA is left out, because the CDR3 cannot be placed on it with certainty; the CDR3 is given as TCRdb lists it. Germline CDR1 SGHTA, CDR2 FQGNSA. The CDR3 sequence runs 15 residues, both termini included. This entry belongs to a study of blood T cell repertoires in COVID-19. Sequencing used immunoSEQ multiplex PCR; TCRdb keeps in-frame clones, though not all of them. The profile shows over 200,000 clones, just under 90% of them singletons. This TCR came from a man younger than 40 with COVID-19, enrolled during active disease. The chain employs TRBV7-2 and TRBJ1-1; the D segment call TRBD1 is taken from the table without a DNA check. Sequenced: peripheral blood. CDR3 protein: CASSLVRARGSEAFF.